Below are 32 T cell receptor beta chains sequenced from a single sample in a study of blood T cell repertoires in COVID-19. Sequenced by immunoSEQ multiplex PCR; TCRdb stores in-frame clones only, minus some. The sample carries 11,000 to 15,000 clones, roughly 84% recorded once. The sequenced material came from peripheral blood. The receptor source for this set is a man aged 50-59 years with active COVID-19.

The gene calls are TRBV2 and TRBJ1-3; tentatively, D is TRBD1 (5 bases). The CDR3 has 14 amino acids. V gave up 6 bases and J gave up 2 bases, with 11 bases separating them. Looked up from germline, CDR1 is SNHLY and CDR2 is FYNNEI. The CDR3 is CASRGRGTGNTIYF. The CDR3 coding sequence is TGTGCCAGCAGGGGGCGGGGGACTGGAAACACCATATATTTT.

Points on this clone: At one boundary the junction diverges from the germline segment, which might be a read error. The chain carries TRBV15 and TRBJ2-6, with 7 positions matching TRBD1. The CDR3 runs 17 residues. In germline, CDR1 is LNHNV, CDR2 YYDKDF (reference sequence). CDR3 residues: CATNRTGVISGANVLTF. CDR3 DNA sequence: TGTGCCACCAACAGAACAGGGGTTATCTCTGGGGCCAACGTCCTGACTTTC. Together with reference TRBV15 and TRBJ2-6, the CDR3 gives the full variable domain: DAMVIQNPRYQVTQFGKPVTLSCSQTLNHNVMYWYQQKSSQAPKLLFHYYDKDFNNEADTPDNFQSRRPNTSFCFLDIRSPGLGDTAMYLCATNRTGVISGANVLTFGAGSRLTVL.

The gene calls are TRBV27 and TRBJ2-3; 9 positions agree with TRBD2. Trimming took 3 bases from V and 2 from J; bases not matched to a gene: 6. The CDR3 is 16 residues long. CDR1 MNHEY and CDR2 SMNVEV come from the germline V gene (reference sequence). CDR3 nucleotide sequence: TGTGCCAGCAGTTTGGTAGCGGGAGTGAACACAGATACGCAGTATTTT. Translating gives CASSLVAGVNTDTQYF.

V usage is TRBV28 and J usage is TRBJ2-1; a weak D match, TRBD2 (5 bases). The CDR3 runs 16 residues. CDR1 is MDHEN and CDR2 is SYDVKM in the germline V gene. V shed 6 bases and J shed 1 base, with 16 bases lying between them. This CDR3 is CASRSGSDQSYNEQFF. The CDR3 DNA reads as TGTGCCAGCAGATCGGGTAGCGACCAATCCTACAATGAGCAGTTCTTC.

This rearrangement joins TRBV5-1 to TRBJ1-1; TRBD1 aligns across 8 bases. In germline, CDR1 is SGHRS, CDR2 YFSETQ. The trim removed 4 bases at V and 7 bases at J, leaving 6 bases unmatched. The CDR3 is 13 residues long. The CDR3 nucleotides are TGCGCCAGCAGCATTGACAGGGGCAGTGAAGCTTTCTTT. This encodes CASSIDRGSEAFF.

The CDR3 loop is CASSFRGQETQYF. CDR3 in DNA: TGTGCCAGCAGTTTCAGGGGGCAAGAGACCCAGTACTTC. The chain couples TRBV27 to TRBJ2-5; TRBD1 matches at 7 bases. After removal of 3 bases from V and 2 bases from J, the junction contained 0 bases not matched to a gene. Germline-derived CDR1 and CDR2 are MNHEY and SMNVEV (reference sequence). The length of the CDR3 is 13 residues.

The rearrangement links TRBV9 to TRBJ2-2, with TRBD2 as a possible D gene (5 bases). Germline loops: CDR1 SGDLS, CDR2 YYNGEE. CDR3 length: 16 amino acids. V lost 0 bases, J lost 0 bases, and 9 bases lay in between. The DNA for the CDR3 is TGTGCCAGCAGCGTAGTGGTGGAGGCGAACACCGGGGAGCTGTTTTTT. This gives the protein CASSVVVEANTGELFF.

V and J are TRBV11-2 and TRBJ2-1, with D unclear. Germline loops: CDR1 SGHAT, CDR2 FQNNGV. The length of the CDR3 is 14 residues. The germline V and J ends were trimmed by 3 bases and 8 bases, with 14 bases remaining between them. The CDR3 spells CASSFGTLVDEQFF. CDR3 sequence (DNA): TGTGCCAGCAGCTTCGGTACTTTGGTCGATGAGCAGTTCTTC.

The V gene is TRBV27, the J gene TRBJ2-2; D perhaps matches TRBD1 (6 bases). V lost 3 bases, J lost 4 bases, and 12 bases lay in between. This CDR3 region has 15 residues. The germline gives CDR1 MNHEY, CDR2 SMNVEV (reference sequence). In DNA form, the CDR3 reads TGTGCCAGCAGTTTCCAGGGGAGAACCACCGGGGAGCTGTTTTTT. Translation gives CASSFQGRTTGELFF.

The CDR3 loop is CASAGTGPDEQYF. The CDR3 DNA reads TGTGCCTCCGCCGGGACAGGACCCGACGAGCAGTACTTC. The rearrangement uses TRBV10-3 and TRBJ2-7, with 8 bases fitting TRBD1. Germline trimming cut 11 bases from V and 5 bases from J; bases unmatched to any gene: 11. Looked up from germline, CDR1 is ENHRY and CDR2 is SYGVKD. The CDR3 consists of 13 residues.

The chain combines TRBV27 with TRBJ2-3; the match to TRBD2 covers 9 bases. The CDR3 is 17 amino acids. J was trimmed by 3 bases and V by 5 bases; bases with no gene match: 12. The V gene's germline CDR1 is MNHEY and CDR2 SMNVEV (reference sequence). In nucleotides, the CDR3 is TGTGCCAGCAGTAGAATTATGCGGGAGGGCCTTACAGATACGCAGTATTTT. Translated: CASSRIMREGLTDTQYF.

This sequence joins TRBV12-2 and TRBJ2-5; the table's D call, TRBD2, has no DNA check behind it. TRBV12-2 is recorded as a pseudogene. This CDR3 spans 19 amino acids. In DNA form, the CDR3 reads TGTGCAAGTCGCTTAGAGGTCCTAGGGTGGCTAGCGGGCGAAGAGACCCAGTACTTC. This codes for CASRLEVLGWLAGEETQYF.

The chain couples TRBV5-5 to TRBJ1-2; perhaps TRBD1 as D (6 bases). This CDR3 contains 15 residues. Trimming took off 4 bases at V and 8 bases at J, with 21 bases between the two ends. CDR1 and CDR2 from the germline V gene are SGHKS and YYEKEE (reference sequence). This chain's CDR3 is CASSRGIGRTEGYTF. CDR3 bases: TGTGCCAGCAGCAGGGGCATAGGAAGGACAGAGGGCTACACCTTC.

The genes are TRBV12-3 or TRBV12-4 and TRBJ2-2; D not certain. The ends were cut back, 4 bases at V and 9 bases at J, with 6 bases in the middle. This CDR3 contains 11 residues. CDR3 DNA: TGTGCCAGCAGTTCATCCCGGGAGCTGTTTTTT. This codes for CASSSSRELFF.

The V and J genes are TRBV4-2 and TRBJ2-1; the match to TRBD2 covers 10 bases. V lost 3 bases and J lost 3; bases outside the gene matches: 11. CDR3 length equals 18 residues. Germline-derived CDR1 and CDR2 are LGHNA and YNFKEQ. Written as DNA, the CDR3 is TGTGCCAGCAGCCACCTAAGATCCGGGACTAGCGTCTACAATGAGCAGTTCTTC. Encoded protein: CASSHLRSGTSVYNEQFF.

V usage is TRBV27 and J usage is TRBJ1-2, with 8 bases lining up with TRBD1. This CDR3 has 12 amino acids. V gave up 11 bases and J gave up 6 bases; unmatched junction bases: 8. Germline values: CDR1 MNHEY, CDR2 SMNVEV (reference sequence). The CDR3 here is CASGTGGDGYTF. The CDR3, as DNA: TGTGCCTCCGGGACAGGAGGCGATGGCTACACCTTC.

This clone was seen a few times. The V and J genes are TRBV29-1 and TRBJ2-3; D is uncertain. Trimming took off 6 bases at V and 0 bases at J, with 10 bases between the two ends. This CDR3 comprises 13 residues. Per the germline V gene, CDR1 is SQVTM and CDR2 is ANQGSEA. The CDR3 loop reads CSVPYVSTDTQYF. The CDR3, as DNA: TGCAGCGTCCCCTACGTCAGCACAGATACGCAGTATTTT.

The CDR3 loop reads CASSELGGGNTEAFF. Here the CDR3 DNA reads TGTGCCAGCAGTGAACTCGGAGGGGGCAACACTGAAGCTTTCTTT. The chain carries TRBV6-1 and TRBJ1-1; 7 nucleotides align to TRBD1. Germline CDR1 reads MNHNS; CDR2 reads SASEGT. The length of the CDR3 is 15 residues. V was clipped by 2 bases and J by 2 bases; unmatched bases: 5.

The rearrangement links TRBV7-9 to TRBJ2-1, with a tentative D call TRBD1 (5 bases). V lost 2 bases and J 6 bases, leaving 8 bases between the germline ends. This CDR3 has 13 residues. CDR1 and CDR2 (germline): SEHNR, FQNEAQ (reference sequence). The chain's CDR3 is CASSLIQGNEQFF. CDR3 DNA sequence: TGTGCCAGCAGCTTAATCCAGGGCAATGAGCAGTTCTTC. The full variable domain, in which reference TRBV7-9 and TRBJ2-1 provide the parts outside the CDR3, is DTGVSQNPRHKITKRGQNVTFRCDPISEHNRLYWYRQTLGQGPEFLTYFQNEAQLEKSRLLSDRFSAERPKGSFSTLEIQRTEQGDSAMYLCASSLIQGNEQFFGPGTRLTVL.

The chain joins TRBV2 to TRBJ2-7, with 9 bases identical to TRBD1. The CDR3 extends over 12 amino acids. V shed 8 bases and J 5 bases; nucleotides not matched to a gene: 4. Germline CDR1 is SNHLY and CDR2 is FYNNEI. CDR3 nucleotides: TGTGCCAGCGCGGGGGACAGGGACGAGCAGTACTTC. It yields the protein CASAGDRDEQYF.

This rearrangement joins TRBV19 to TRBJ2-7, with 8 bases matching TRBD2. Trimming at V came to 7 bases and at J to 0 bases, leaving 2 bases not matched to a gene. The CDR3 covers 13 residues. Germline-derived CDR1 and CDR2 are LNHDA and SQIVND (reference sequence). This CDR3 is CASKTSDSYEQYF. The CDR3 DNA is TGTGCCAGTAAGACTAGCGACTCCTACGAGCAGTACTTC.

The V gene is TRBV3-1 (or the pseudogene TRBV3-2), the J gene TRBJ2-7; 15 bases line up with TRBD2. The CDR3 has 17 residues. The germline V gene encodes CDR1 LGHDT and CDR2 YNNKEL (reference sequence). The V segment lost 4 bases and the J segment 0 bases; nucleotides outside the gene matches: 4. The CDR3 region has the DNA TGTGCCAGCAGCCCGGGACTAGCGGGAGGTAGCTCCTACGAGCAGTACTTC. This gives the protein CASSPGLAGGSSYEQYF.

The chain uses TRBV9 and TRBJ2-3, with TRBD2 matching 7 bases. The germline V gene encodes CDR1 SGDLS and CDR2 YYNGEE. The CDR3 has 13 amino acids. After removal of 2 bases from V and 6 bases from J, the junction contained 3 bases not matched to a gene. The CDR3 reads CASSVGGLDTQYF. Here the CDR3 DNA reads TGTGCCAGCAGCGTGGGGGGGTTGGATACGCAGTATTTT.

The chain recombines TRBV3-1 (or the pseudogene TRBV3-2) with TRBJ2-7; 7 bases match TRBD1. The CDR3 is made up of 13 amino acids. Looked up from germline, CDR1 is LGHDT and CDR2 is YNNKEL (reference sequence). V lost 2 bases and J lost 5; bases outside the gene matches: 3. CDR3 sequence (DNA): TGTGCCAGCAGCCAATTTACAGGGGACGAGCAGTACTTC. Translated: CASSQFTGDEQYF.

This clone was recorded a few times. The rearrangement links TRBV27 to TRBJ2-1; 12 bases align to TRBD2. Per the germline V gene, CDR1 is MNHEY and CDR2 is SMNVEV (reference sequence). V was clipped by 5 bases and J by 7 bases; unmatched bases: 9. This CDR3 contains 16 residues. In DNA form, the CDR3 reads TGTGCCAGCAGTCAGAGACTAGCGGGAGTTGGAAATGAGCAGTTCTTC. Its protein is CASSQRLAGVGNEQFF.

The rearrangement joins TRBV5-1 to TRBJ1-1; D not certain. The ends were cut back, 0 bases at V and 2 bases at J, with 8 bases in the middle. The CDR3 has 14 amino acids. In germline, CDR1 is SGHRS, CDR2 YFSETQ. The CDR3 DNA reads TGCGCCAGCAGCTTGGGTAGAATTAACACTGAAGCTTTCTTT. This translates into CASSLGRINTEAFF.

The rearrangement uses TRBV11-3 and TRBJ2-1, with D hard to call. Trimming took 3 bases from V and 0 from J, leaving 3 bases between them. The CDR3 runs to 13 residues. Germline V CDR1 and CDR2: SGHNT, YENEEA. Here the CDR3 DNA reads TGTGCCAGCAGCTTCAACTCCTACAATGAGCAGTTCTTC. It is translated as CASSFNSYNEQFF.

V usage is TRBV14 and J usage is TRBJ2-1; weak D call: TRBD2 (5 bases). With 1 base removed from V and 8 bases from J, the gap between germline ends came to 18 bases. Germline V gene lookup returns CDR1 SGHDN and CDR2 FVKESK. This CDR3 has 16 residues. The CDR3 protein is CASSQVPLVGPYEQFF. The DNA of the CDR3 is TGTGCCAGCAGCCAAGTCCCACTAGTAGGGCCATATGAGCAGTTCTTC.

This chain connects TRBV29-1 to TRBJ1-2; possible D gene TRBD1, 6 bases. This CDR3 is built from 11 residues. CDR1 and CDR2 from the germline V gene are SQVTM and ANQGSEA. Trimming shortened V by 4 bases and J by 8 bases, and 11 bases separated the two germline ends. CDR3 nucleotide sequence: TGCAGCGTTGGGACAGATCCCGGCTACACCTTC. Protein: CSVGTDPGYTF. Complete variable domain (other parts from reference TRBV29-1 and TRBJ1-2): SAVISQKPSRDICQRGTSLTIQCQVDSQVTMMFWYRQQPGQSLTLIATANQGSEATYESGFVIDKFPISRPNLTFSTLTVSNMSPEDSSIYLCSVGTDPGYTFGSGTRLTVV.

The V and J genes are TRBV29-1 and TRBJ1-1, with 7 nucleotides matching TRBD1. The CDR3 contains 14 residues. V trimming: 4 bases; J trimming: 3 bases; junction bases outside the gene matches: 8. Germline-derived CDR1 and CDR2 are SQVTM and ANQGSEA. The CDR3 here is CSVGGPGGHTEAFF. CDR3 coding DNA: TGCAGCGTTGGTGGCCCAGGGGGGCACACTGAAGCTTTCTTT.

The chain links TRBV7-9 to TRBJ2-7; 8 bases line up with TRBD2. The germline V gene has CDR1 SEHNR and CDR2 FQNEAQ (reference sequence). The V gene end was trimmed by 6 bases and the J gene end by 2 bases; junction bases not matched to a gene: 6. CDR3 length: 14 residues. Here the CDR3 DNA reads TGTGCCAGCAGTCGTTCGGGACTAGCCTACGAGCAGTACTTC. Translating it yields CASSRSGLAYEQYF.

This clone was observed a few times. The chain has TRBV25-1 and TRBJ2-1, with 7 positions matching TRBD2. Germline CDR1 and CDR2: MGHDK and SYGVNS. Trimming removed 5 bases from V and 7 bases from J; junction bases left unmatched: 8. The CDR3 is 14 amino acids. CDR3 loop: CASSKSGDQNEQFF. Here the CDR3 DNA reads TGTGCCAGCAGTAAAAGCGGGGACCAAAATGAGCAGTTCTTC.